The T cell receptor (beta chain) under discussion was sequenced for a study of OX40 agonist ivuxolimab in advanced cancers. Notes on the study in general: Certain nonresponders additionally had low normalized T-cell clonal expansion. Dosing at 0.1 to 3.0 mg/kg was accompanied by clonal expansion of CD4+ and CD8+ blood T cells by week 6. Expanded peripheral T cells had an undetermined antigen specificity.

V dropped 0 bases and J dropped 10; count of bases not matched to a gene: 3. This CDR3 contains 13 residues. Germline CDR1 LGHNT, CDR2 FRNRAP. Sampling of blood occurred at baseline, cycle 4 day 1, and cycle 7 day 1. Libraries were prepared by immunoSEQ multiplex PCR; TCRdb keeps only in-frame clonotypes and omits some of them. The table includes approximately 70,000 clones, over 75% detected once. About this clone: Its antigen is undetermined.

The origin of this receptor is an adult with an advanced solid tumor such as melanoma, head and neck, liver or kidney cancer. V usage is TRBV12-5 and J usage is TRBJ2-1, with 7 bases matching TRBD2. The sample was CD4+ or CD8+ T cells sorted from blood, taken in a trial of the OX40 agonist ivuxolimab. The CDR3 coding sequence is TGTGCTAGTGGTTTGGTGGGGGGGTACGAGCAGTTCTTC. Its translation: CASGLVGGYEQFF.